This TCR beta chain appears in the sequencing data of a study of cytomegalovirus exposure and HLA in healthy donors. As for the study in general: Unique TCR beta sequences numbering 120 million or so came from about 180 million T cells in an earlier analysis.

Comments on this clone: No antigen is known for it.

Vbeta (60) and Jbeta (13) primers were used in the PCR. TCRdb's copy holds only in-frame clones and misses some; the assay was immunoSEQ multiplex PCR. Of over 150,000 clones in the sample, under 85% were seen once. The V end was cut by 3 bases, the J end by 8 bases, with 11 bases between. The CDR3 has 13 residues. Germline CDR1 MDHEN, CDR2 SYDVKM. The study, taken as a whole, reports: Donor immune exposure was known only as CMV serostatus.

This receptor was identified in a man aged 18 to 29 in good health and CMV-seronegative. Sequenced sample: PBMCs. The chain links TRBV28 to TRBJ1-5; D unclear. The CDR3 region is CASSLDWAKPQHF. For the CDR3, the DNA is TGTGCCAGCAGTTTGGACTGGGCTAAGCCCCAGCATTTT.